The rows below give T cell receptor beta chains drawn from one sample of a study of T-cell reconstitution after alpha-beta-depleted transplantation in children. TCRdb reprocessed the PCR reads via MiXCR and lists one record per CDR3 protein. The data contain about 72,000 distinct CDR3 sequences, more than 5.5% of them singletons. Sequenced material: PBMCs from the stem cell graft donor, taken from the stem cell graft. All receptors derive from a human donor who donated a stem cell graft to a child with acute lymphoblastic leukemia. CDR3s include the opening cysteine and the closing phenylalanine or tryptophan. Each record gives: clone size, D gene, J gene, V gene, CDR3 protein, CDR3 DNA. The D gene is left open where the match is weak. Clone size appears in some rows only: once, few, many, or a class for an expanded clone.

- | - | TRBJ1-1 | TRBV4-1 | CASSQGGGMGTEAFF | TGCGCCAGCAGCCAAGGGGGGGGGATGGGGACTGAAGCTTTCTTT
few | - | TRBJ2-7 | TRBV12-3/TRBV12-4 | CASSENGVGQSPYEQYF | TGTGCCAGCAGTGAGAATGGAGTCGGGCAGTCCCCCTACGAGCAGTACTTC
many | - | TRBJ2-1 | TRBV7-2 | CASSLEGRGYNEQFF | TGTGCCAGCAGCTTAGAGGGCAGGGGATACAATGAGCAGTTCTTC
many | TRBD1 | TRBJ1-5 | TRBV7-7 | CASSSKDRGFAILNQPQHF | TGTGCCAGCAGCTCGAAAGACAGGGGGTTCGCGATCTTAAATCAGCCCCAGCATTTT
many | - | TRBJ2-1 | TRBV11-1 | CASSSWTGYNEQFF | TGTGCCAGCAGCTCTTGGACTGGCTACAATGAGCAGTTCTTC
many | TRBD1 | TRBJ2-7 | TRBV5-1 | CASSSAGTGDIGTYEQYF | TGCGCCAGCAGCAGCGCCGGGACAGGGGATATCGGGACCTACGAGCAGTACTTC
- | TRBD1 | TRBJ2-1 | TRBV10-3 | CAISESLGQPNEQFF | TGTGCCATCAGTGAGTCGTTGGGACAGCCCAATGAGCAGTTCTTC
many | - | TRBJ2-7 | TRBV4-3 | CASSQDWGGGEQYF | TGCGCCAGCAGCCAAGATTGGGGGGGCGGCGAGCAGTACTTC
many | - | TRBJ1-6 | TRBV7-8 | CASSLATVGGGNSPLHF | TGTGCCAGCAGCTTAGCGACGGTGGGAGGGGGGAATTCACCCCTCCACTTT
many | - | TRBJ2-1 | TRBV9 | CASSVDGSTYNEQFF | TGTGCCAGCAGCGTAGACGGGAGTACCTACAATGAGCAGTTCTTC
- | TRBD1 | TRBJ2-1 | TRBV7-8 | CASSLANRGRSEQFF | TGTGCCAGCAGCTTAGCCAACAGGGGGCGCAGTGAGCAGTTCTTC
few | - | TRBJ1-2 | TRBV6-1 | CASRPPDMGYGYTF | TGTGCCAGCAGACCCCCGGACATGGGCTATGGCTACACCTTC
few | TRBD1 | TRBJ1-1 | TRBV12-3/TRBV12-4 | CASSLADRGGAGGAEAFF | TGTGCCAGCAGTTTAGCGGACAGGGGTGGGGCTGGAGGTGCTGAAGCTTTCTTT
- | TRBD1 | TRBJ2-2 | TRBV5-4 | CASSLAGTGNTGELFF | TGTGCCAGCAGCTTAGCCGGGACAGGGAACACCGGGGAGCTGTTTTTT
- | TRBD1 | TRBJ2-2 | TRBV28 | CASSPPRGLTGELFF | TGTGCCAGCAGTCCCCCCAGGGGGCTCACCGGGGAGCTGTTTTTT
many | - | TRBJ2-5 | TRBV4-2 | CASSVQREETQYF | TGTGCCAGCAGCGTCCAGCGGGAAGAGACCCAGTACTTC
many | - | TRBJ2-7 | TRBV7-2 | CASSLVGNEQYF | TGTGCCAGCAGCTTAGTAGGAAACGAGCAGTACTTC
many | TRBD1 | TRBJ1-4 | TRBV29-1 | CSVEMGQKLFF | TGCAGCGTTGAGATGGGACAGAAACTGTTTTTT
many | - | TRBJ1-5 | TRBV15 | CATRNGQLNQPQHF | TGTGCCACCAGAAATGGACAGCTCAATCAGCCCCAGCATTTT
many | TRBD1 | TRBJ2-4 | TRBV7-9 | CASSLEDRKNIQYF | TGTGCCAGCAGCTTAGAGGACAGGAAAAACATTCAGTACTTC
many | TRBD1 | TRBJ2-3 | TRBV6-4 | CASSAQGQGADTQYF | TGTGCCAGCAGCGCCCAAGGACAGGGGGCTGATACTCAGTATTTT
many | - | TRBJ2-7 | TRBV12-3/TRBV12-4 | CASSRARTPYEQYF | TGTGCCAGCAGTCGAGCGAGGACCCCCTACGAGCAGTACTTC
many | - | TRBJ2-7 | TRBV20-1 | CSAIRVTSYEQYF | TGCAGTGCTATCCGGGTTACCTCCTACGAGCAGTACTTC
many | - | TRBJ2-6 | TRBV29-1 | CSVARGVGANVLTF | TGCAGCGTAGCGCGAGGGGTTGGGGCCAACGTCCTGACTTTC
- | - | TRBJ2-5 | TRBV6-5 | CASSLSGGLLEETQYF | TGTGCCAGCAGTCTCTCCGGCGGGCTTCTCGAAGAGACCCAGTACTTC
many | TRBD1 | TRBJ2-5 | TRBV7-9 | CASSRQGPRETQYF | TGTGCCAGCAGCAGACAGGGCCCCCGAGAGACCCAGTACTTC
- | TRBD1 | TRBJ2-1 | TRBV28 | CASTRDRANEQFF | TGTGCCAGCACCCGAGACAGGGCAAATGAGCAGTTCTTC
- | - | TRBJ2-3 | TRBV7-2 | CASSLAIAGDTQYF | TGTGCCAGCAGCTTAGCGATCGCAGGTGATACGCAGTATTTT
many | - | TRBJ2-7 | TRBV20-1 | CSAIGSPYEQYF | TGCAGTGCCATCGGGAGCCCCTACGAGCAGTACTTC
many | - | TRBJ1-1 | TRBV7-3 | CASSLSHITEAFF | TGTGCCAGCAGCTTGTCGCACATCACTGAAGCTTTCTTT
- | - | TRBJ1-1 | TRBV7-9 | CASSPGTLNTEAFF | TGTGCCAGCAGCCCGGGTACCCTGAACACTGAAGCTTTCTTT
many | - | TRBJ1-2 | TRBV12-3/TRBV12-4 | CASSSRLEGGYTF | TGTGCCAGCAGTTCCAGGCTCGAGGGTGGCTACACCTTC
- | - | TRBJ2-5 | TRBV28 | CASSSPVKGETQYF | TGTGCCAGCAGTTCTCCGGTAAAGGGGGAGACCCAGTACTTC
many | TRBD2 | TRBJ2-1 | TRBV4-2 | CASSQGGTSGSSHNEQFF | TGTGCCAGCAGCCAGGGCGGGACTAGCGGGAGCTCCCACAATGAGCAGTTCTTC
many | TRBD2 | TRBJ2-7 | TRBV12-3/TRBV12-4 | CASASRGGSYEQYF | TGTGCCAGCGCGAGTCGGGGGGGATCCTACGAGCAGTACTTC
- | TRBD1 | TRBJ1-5 | TRBV12-3/TRBV12-4 | CASSIGTGGLQPQHF | TGTGCCAGCAGTATCGGGACAGGGGGCTTGCAGCCCCAGCATTTT
many | - | TRBJ2-7 | TRBV14 | CASSQALGWEQYF | TGTGCCAGCAGCCAAGCACTAGGCTGGGAGCAGTACTTC
many | - | TRBJ1-4 | TRBV15 | CSTSRDQARGEKLFF | TGTTCCACCAGCAGAGATCAGGCGCGGGGGGAAAAACTGTTTTTT
many | - | TRBJ2-5 | TRBV6-5 | CASSYSRATDGPGRETQYF | TGTGCCAGCAGTTACTCCAGGGCGACGGACGGTCCTGGGAGAGAGACCCAGTACTTC
few | - | TRBJ1-1 | TRBV5-6 | CASSLGSVRGADTEAFF | TGTGCCAGCAGCTTGGGATCCGTCAGGGGCGCGGACACTGAAGCTTTCTTT
many | - | TRBJ2-5 | TRBV7-2 | CASSFGGETQYF | TGTGCCAGCAGCTTTGGGGGGGAGACCCAGTACTTC
many | TRBD1 | TRBJ1-2 | TRBV10-3 | CAISDSDRGMVNYGYTF | TGTGCCATCAGTGATTCCGACAGGGGAATGGTTAACTATGGCTACACCTTC
many | - | TRBJ2-1 | TRBV24-1 | CATSATSYNEQFF | TGTGCCACCAGTGCGACTAGCTACAATGAGCAGTTCTTC
- | - | TRBJ1-2 | TRBV29-1 | CSVEYGGYTF | TGCAGCGTGGAGTATGGTGGCTACACCTTC
few | TRBD2 | TRBJ2-1 | TRBV6-5 | CASSKAGGPHNEQFF | TGTGCCAGCAGTAAAGCGGGGGGGCCCCACAATGAGCAGTTCTTC
- | - | TRBJ2-1 | TRBV5-5 | CASSPIGLPTYNEQFF | TGTGCCAGCAGCCCAATCGGTCTGCCGACCTACAATGAGCAGTTCTTC
many | - | TRBJ1-6 | TRBV6-5 | CASWRGGNNSPLHF | TGTGCCAGTTGGAGGGGGGGAAATAATTCACCCCTCCACTTT
many | - | TRBJ2-1 | TRBV6-1 | CASSAGQGSRNEQFF | TGTGCCAGCAGTGCGGGGCAGGGGAGTAGAAATGAGCAGTTCTTC
few | - | TRBJ2-5 | TRBV13 | CASSLEEGRGGETQYF | TGTGCCAGCAGCTTAGAGGAGGGTCGGGGAGGAGAGACCCAGTACTTC
many | TRBD1 | TRBJ1-2 | TRBV12-3/TRBV12-4 | CASSLAGGDYGYTF | TGTGCCAGCAGTTTGGCAGGGGGGGACTATGGCTACACCTTC
few | - | TRBJ2-2 | TRBV5-4 | CASSLAMGGRTGELFF | TGTGCCAGCAGCTTGGCCATGGGGGGGCGCACCGGGGAGCTGTTTTTT
- | - | TRBJ1-2 | TRBV7-2 | CASSLSGGYTF | TGTGCCAGCAGCTTATCTGGTGGCTACACCTTC
many | TRBD1 | TRBJ2-7 | TRBV4-3 | CASSQSQGQGFYEQYF | TGCGCCAGCAGCCAAAGTCAGGGACAGGGGTTCTACGAGCAGTACTTC